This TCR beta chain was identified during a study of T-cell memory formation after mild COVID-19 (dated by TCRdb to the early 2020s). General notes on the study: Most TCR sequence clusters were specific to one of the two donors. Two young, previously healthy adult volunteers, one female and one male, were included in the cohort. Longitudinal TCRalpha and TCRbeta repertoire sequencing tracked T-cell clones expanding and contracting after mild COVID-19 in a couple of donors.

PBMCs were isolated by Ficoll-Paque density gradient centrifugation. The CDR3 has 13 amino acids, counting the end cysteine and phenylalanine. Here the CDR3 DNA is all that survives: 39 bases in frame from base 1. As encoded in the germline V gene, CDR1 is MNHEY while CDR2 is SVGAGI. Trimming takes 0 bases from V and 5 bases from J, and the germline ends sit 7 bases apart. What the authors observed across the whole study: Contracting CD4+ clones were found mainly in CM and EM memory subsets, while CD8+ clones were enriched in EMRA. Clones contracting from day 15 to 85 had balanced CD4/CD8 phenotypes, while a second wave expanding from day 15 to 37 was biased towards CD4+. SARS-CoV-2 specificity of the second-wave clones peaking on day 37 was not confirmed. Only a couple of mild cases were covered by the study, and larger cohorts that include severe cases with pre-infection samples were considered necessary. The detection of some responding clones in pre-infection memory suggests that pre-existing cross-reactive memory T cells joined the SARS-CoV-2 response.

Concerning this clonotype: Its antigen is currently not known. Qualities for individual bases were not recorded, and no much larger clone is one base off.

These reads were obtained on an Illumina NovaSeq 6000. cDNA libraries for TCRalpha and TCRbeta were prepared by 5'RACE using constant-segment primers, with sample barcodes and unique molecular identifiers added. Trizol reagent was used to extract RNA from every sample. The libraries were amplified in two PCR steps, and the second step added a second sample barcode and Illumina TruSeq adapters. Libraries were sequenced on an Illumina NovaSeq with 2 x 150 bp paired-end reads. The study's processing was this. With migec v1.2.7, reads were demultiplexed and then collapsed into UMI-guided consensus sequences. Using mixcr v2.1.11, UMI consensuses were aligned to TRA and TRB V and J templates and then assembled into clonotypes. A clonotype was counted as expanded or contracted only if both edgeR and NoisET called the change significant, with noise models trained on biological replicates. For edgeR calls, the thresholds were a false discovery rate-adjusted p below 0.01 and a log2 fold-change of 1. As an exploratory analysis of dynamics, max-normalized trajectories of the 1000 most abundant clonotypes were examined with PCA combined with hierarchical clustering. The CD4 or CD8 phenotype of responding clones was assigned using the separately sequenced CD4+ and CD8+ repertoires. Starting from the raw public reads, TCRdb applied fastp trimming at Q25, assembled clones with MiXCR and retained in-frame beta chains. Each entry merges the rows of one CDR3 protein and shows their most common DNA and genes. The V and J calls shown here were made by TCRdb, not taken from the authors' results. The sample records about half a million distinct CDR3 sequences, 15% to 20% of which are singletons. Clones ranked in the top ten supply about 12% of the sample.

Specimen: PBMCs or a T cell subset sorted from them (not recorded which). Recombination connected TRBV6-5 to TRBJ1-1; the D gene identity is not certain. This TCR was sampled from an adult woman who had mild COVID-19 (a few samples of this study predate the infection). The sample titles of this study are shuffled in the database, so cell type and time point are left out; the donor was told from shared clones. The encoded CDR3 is CASSYSKGTEAFF. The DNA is TGTGCCAGCAGTTACTCGAAGGGTACTGAAGCTTTCTTT.